This entry describes one T cell receptor beta chain. The clone's antigen remains unknown. There are no base qualities to consult, and no much larger clone falls within one base. PBMCs were isolated by Ficoll-Paque density gradient centrifugation. This sample stems from a study of T-cell memory formation after mild COVID-19 (dated by TCRdb to the early 2020s). Background for the entire study: TCR sequence clusters from the two donors were found to be largely donor specific. Longitudinal TCRalpha and TCRbeta repertoire sequencing tracked T-cell clones expanding and contracting after mild COVID-19 in a couple of donors. The cohort was made up of two young adult volunteers, one female and one male, who were previously healthy.

Overall study results and their limits: The detection of some responding clones in pre-infection memory suggests that pre-existing cross-reactive memory T cells joined the SARS-CoV-2 response. SARS-CoV-2 specificity of the second-wave clones peaking on day 37 was not confirmed. From day 15 to 85, contracting clones showed balanced CD4/CD8 phenotypes, whereas a second wave of clones that expanded from day 15 to 37 leaned towards CD4+. Contracting CD4+ clones appeared mostly in the CM and EM memory subsets, whereas CD8+ clones were enriched in EMRA. Only a couple of mild cases were covered in the study, and larger cohorts including severe cases with pre-infection samples were considered necessary.

Data came from an Illumina NovaSeq 6000. TCRalpha and TCRbeta cDNA libraries were built by 5'RACE with constant-segment primers, adding sample barcodes and unique molecular identifiers. Trizol reagent was used to extract RNA from every sample. Library amplification was performed in two PCR steps, and a second sample barcode and Illumina TruSeq adapters were introduced in the second step. The libraries were sequenced on an Illumina NovaSeq using 2 x 150 bp paired-end reads. The original methods were these. Reads were demultiplexed and collapsed into UMI-guided consensus sequences with migec v1.2.7. Using mixcr v2.1.11, UMI consensuses were aligned to TRA and TRB V and J templates and then assembled into clonotypes. Clonotypes were classified as expanded or contracted when called significant by both edgeR and NoisET, with noise models trained on biological replicates. edgeR calls used a false discovery rate-adjusted p below 0.01 and a log2 fold-change threshold of 1. PCA with hierarchical clustering of max-normalized trajectories of the 1000 most abundant clonotypes was used as exploratory dynamics analysis. The CD4 or CD8 phenotype of responding clones was assigned using the separately sequenced CD4+ and CD8+ repertoires. TCRdb reran the public reads through fastp at Q25 and MiXCR, keeping productive beta chains. Entries that share a CDR3 protein sequence are merged under the most common genes and DNA. TCRdb's processing, not the study's, gives the V and J calls here. Counted in this sample were about 260,000 distinct CDR3 sequences; about a sixth of them appeared once. Around 23% of the sample is in the top ten clones.

According to the germline V gene, CDR1 reads MNHNS and CDR2 reads SASEGT. The CDR3 holds 15 amino acids from the cysteine to the phenylalanine. The DNA shown is the 45-base CDR3, in frame from base 1. Trimming removed 2 bases from V and 5 bases from J, leaving 13 bases between the germline ends. The specimen was PBMCs or a T cell subset sorted from them (not recorded which). The source of this sequence is a man younger than 35 who had mild COVID-19 (a few samples of this study predate the infection). The sample titles of this study are shuffled in the database, so cell type and time point are left out; the donor was told from shared clones. The rearranged segments are TRBV6-1 and TRBJ1-5; perhaps TRBD1 is the D gene, with 5 bases matching. The CDR3 region: CASSEHWTTDQPQHF. The sequence in DNA is TGTGCCAGCAGTGAACATTGGACAACCGATCAGCCCCAGCATTTT.